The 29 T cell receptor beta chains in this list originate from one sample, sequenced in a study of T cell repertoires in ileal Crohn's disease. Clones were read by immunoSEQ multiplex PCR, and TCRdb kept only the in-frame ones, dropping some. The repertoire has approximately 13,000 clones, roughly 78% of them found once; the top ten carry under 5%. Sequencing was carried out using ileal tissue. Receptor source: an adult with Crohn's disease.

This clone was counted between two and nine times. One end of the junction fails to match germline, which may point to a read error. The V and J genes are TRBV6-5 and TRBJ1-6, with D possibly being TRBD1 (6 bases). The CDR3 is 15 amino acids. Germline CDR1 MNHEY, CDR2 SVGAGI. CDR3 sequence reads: CAISVAFQGNSPLHF. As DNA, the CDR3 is TGTGCCATCAGTGTGGCATTCCAGGGGAATTCACCCCTCCACTTT.

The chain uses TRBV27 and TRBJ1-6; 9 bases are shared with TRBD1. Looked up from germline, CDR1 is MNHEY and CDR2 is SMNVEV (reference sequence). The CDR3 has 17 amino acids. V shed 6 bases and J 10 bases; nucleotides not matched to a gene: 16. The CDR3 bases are TGTGCCAGCAGCCGCAGCCTCGGGACAGGGCCGGGATCACCCCTCCACTTT. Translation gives CASSRSLGTGPGSPLHF.

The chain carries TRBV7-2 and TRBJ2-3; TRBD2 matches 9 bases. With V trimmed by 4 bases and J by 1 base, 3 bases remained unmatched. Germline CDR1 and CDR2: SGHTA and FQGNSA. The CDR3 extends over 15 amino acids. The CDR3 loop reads CASSYSSGGTDTQYF. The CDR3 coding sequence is TGTGCCAGCAGCTATTCTAGCGGGGGCACAGATACGCAGTATTTT.

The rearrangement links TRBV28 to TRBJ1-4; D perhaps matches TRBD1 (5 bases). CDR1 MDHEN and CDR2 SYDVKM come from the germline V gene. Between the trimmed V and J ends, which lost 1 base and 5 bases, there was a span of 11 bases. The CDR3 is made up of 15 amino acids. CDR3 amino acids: CASSLYGRANEKLFF. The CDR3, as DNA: TGTGCCAGCAGTTTATACGGCAGGGCGAATGAAAAACTGTTTTTT.

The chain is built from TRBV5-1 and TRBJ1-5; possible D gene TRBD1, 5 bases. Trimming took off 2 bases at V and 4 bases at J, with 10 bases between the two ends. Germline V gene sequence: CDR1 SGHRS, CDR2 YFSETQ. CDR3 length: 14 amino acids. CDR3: CASSFGALNQPQHF. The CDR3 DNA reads TGCGCCAGCAGCTTTGGGGCCCTGAATCAGCCCCAGCATTTT.

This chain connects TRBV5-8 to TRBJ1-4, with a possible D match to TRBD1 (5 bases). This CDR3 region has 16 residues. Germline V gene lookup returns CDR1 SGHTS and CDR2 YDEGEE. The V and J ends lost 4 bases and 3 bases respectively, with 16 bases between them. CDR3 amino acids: CASSLGTQAPNEKLFF. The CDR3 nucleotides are TGTGCCAGCAGCCTCGGTACACAGGCCCCTAATGAAAAACTGTTTTTT.

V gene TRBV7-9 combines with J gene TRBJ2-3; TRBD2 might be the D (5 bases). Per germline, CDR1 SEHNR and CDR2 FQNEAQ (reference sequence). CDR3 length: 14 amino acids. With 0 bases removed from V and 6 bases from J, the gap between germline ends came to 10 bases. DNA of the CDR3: TGTGCCAGCAGCTTAGCGGCCACTAGGGATACGCAGTATTTT. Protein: CASSLAATRDTQYF.

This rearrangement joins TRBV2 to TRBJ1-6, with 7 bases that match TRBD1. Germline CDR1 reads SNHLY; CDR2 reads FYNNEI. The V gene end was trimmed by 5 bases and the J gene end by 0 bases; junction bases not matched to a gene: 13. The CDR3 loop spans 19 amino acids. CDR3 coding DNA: TGTGCCAGCAGTCCCAACAGGGGATCCCCCAGCTCCTATAATTCACCCCTCCACTTT. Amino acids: CASSPNRGSPSSYNSPLHF. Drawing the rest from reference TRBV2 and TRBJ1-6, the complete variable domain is EPEVTQTPSHQVTQMGQEVILRCVPISNHLYFYWYRQILGQKVEFLVSFYNNEISEKSEIFDDQFSVERPDGSNFTLKIRSTKLEDSAMYFCASSPNRGSPSSYNSPLHFGNGTRLTVT.

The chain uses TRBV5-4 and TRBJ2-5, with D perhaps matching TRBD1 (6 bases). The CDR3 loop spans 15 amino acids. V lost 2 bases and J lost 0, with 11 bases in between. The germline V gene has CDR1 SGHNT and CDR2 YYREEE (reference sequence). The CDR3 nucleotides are TGTGCCAGCAGCTTCCCTCAGGGGAACCAAGAGACCCAGTACTTC. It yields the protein CASSFPQGNQETQYF.

CDR3 region: CSVEPGAGETQYF. CDR3 nucleotide sequence: TGCAGCGTTGAACCTGGGGCTGGGGAGACCCAGTACTTC. The genes are TRBV29-1 and TRBJ2-5; weak D call: TRBD1 (5 bases). Germline loops: CDR1 SQVTM, CDR2 ANQGSEA. V gave up 2 bases and J gave up 5 bases, with 12 bases separating them. CDR3 length equals 13 residues.

The chain's CDR3 is CASSPSGDTEAFF. For the CDR3, the DNA is TGTGCCAGCTCACCTTCGGGGGACACTGAAGCTTTCTTT. This rearrangement joins TRBV18 to TRBJ1-1, with D possibly TRBD1 on 5 matching bases. CDR1 KGHSH and CDR2 LQKENI come from the germline V gene. The CDR3 has 13 amino acids. Between the trimmed V and J ends, which lost 3 bases and 3 bases, there was a span of 8 bases.

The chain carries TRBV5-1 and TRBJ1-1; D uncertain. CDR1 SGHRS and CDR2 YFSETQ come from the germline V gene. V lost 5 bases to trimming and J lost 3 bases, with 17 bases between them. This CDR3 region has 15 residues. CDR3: CASRPTTQRDTEAFF. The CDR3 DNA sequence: TGCGCCAGCAGACCAACGACCCAGCGGGACACTGAAGCTTTCTTT.

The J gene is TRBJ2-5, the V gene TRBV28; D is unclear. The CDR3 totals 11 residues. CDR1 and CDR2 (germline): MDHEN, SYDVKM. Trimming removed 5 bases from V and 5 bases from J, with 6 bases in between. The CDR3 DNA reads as TGTGCCAGCAGTCCACGGGAGACCCAGTACTTC. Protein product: CASSPRETQYF.

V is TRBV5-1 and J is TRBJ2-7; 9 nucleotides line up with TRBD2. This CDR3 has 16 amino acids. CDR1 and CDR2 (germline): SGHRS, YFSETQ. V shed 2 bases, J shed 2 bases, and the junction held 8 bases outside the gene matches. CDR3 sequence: CASSFHGTSHTYEQYF. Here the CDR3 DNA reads TGCGCCAGCAGCTTTCACGGGACTAGCCACACCTACGAGCAGTACTTC.

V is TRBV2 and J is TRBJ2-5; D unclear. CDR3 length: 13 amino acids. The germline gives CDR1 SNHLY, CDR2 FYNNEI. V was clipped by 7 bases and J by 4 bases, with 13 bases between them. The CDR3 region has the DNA TGTGCCAGCATGGGCCAAAGTAGAGAGACCCAGTACTTC. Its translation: CASMGQSRETQYF. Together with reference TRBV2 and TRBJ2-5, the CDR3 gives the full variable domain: EPEVTQTPSHQVTQMGQEVILRCVPISNHLYFYWYRQILGQKVEFLVSFYNNEISEKSEIFDDQFSVERPDGSNFTLKIRSTKLEDSAMYFCASMGQSRETQYFGPGTRLLVL.

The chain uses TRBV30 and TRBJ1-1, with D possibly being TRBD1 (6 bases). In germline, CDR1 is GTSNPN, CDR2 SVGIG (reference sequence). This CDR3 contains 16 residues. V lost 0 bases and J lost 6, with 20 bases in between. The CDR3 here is CAWSVGNGRGLPEAFF. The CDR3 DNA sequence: TGTGCCTGGAGTGTGGGAAATGGCAGGGGACTACCTGAAGCTTTCTTT.

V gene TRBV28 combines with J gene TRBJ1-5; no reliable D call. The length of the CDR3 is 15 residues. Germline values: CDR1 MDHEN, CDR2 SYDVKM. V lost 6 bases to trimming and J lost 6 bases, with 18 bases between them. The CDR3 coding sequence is TGTGCCAGCAGCCCCGCCCCCGGTGATCGTCAGCCCCAGCATTTT. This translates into CASSPAPGDRQPQHF. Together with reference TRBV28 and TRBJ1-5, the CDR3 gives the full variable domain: DVKVTQSSRYLVKRTGEKVFLECVQDMDHENMFWYRQDPGLGLRLIYFSYDVKMKEKGDIPEGYSVSREKKERFSLILESASTNQTSMYLCASSPAPGDRQPQHFGDGTRLSIL.

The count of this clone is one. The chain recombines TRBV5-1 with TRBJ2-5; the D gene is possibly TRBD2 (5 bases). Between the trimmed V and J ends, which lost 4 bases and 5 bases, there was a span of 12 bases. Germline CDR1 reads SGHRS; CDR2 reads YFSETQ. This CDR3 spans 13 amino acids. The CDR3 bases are TGCGCCAGCAGCGTAGGACTCTCGGAGACCCAGTACTTC. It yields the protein CASSVGLSETQYF. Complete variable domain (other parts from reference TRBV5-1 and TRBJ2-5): KAGVTQTPRYLIKTRGQQVTLSCSPISGHRSVSWYQQTPGQGLQFLFEYFSETQRNKGNFPGRFSGRQFSNSRSEMNVSTLELGDSALYLCASSVGLSETQYFGPGTRLLVL.

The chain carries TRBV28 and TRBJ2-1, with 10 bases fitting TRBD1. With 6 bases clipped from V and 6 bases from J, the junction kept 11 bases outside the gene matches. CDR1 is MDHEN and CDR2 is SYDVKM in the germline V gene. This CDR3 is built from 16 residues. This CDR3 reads CASSLPGTGVSNEQFF. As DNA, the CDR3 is TGTGCCAGCAGCCTCCCCGGGACAGGGGTCTCCAATGAGCAGTTCTTC.

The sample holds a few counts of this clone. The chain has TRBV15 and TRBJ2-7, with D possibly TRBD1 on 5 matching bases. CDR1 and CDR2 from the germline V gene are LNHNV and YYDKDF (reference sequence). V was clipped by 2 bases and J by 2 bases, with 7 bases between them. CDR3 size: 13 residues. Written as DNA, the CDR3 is TGTGCCACCAGCAGAAGGGGTGCCTACGAGCAGTACTTC. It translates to CATSRRGAYEQYF.

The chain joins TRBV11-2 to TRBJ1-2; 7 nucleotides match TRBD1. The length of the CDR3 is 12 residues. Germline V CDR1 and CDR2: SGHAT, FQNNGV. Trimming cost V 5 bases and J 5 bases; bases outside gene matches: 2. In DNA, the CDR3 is TGTGCCAGCAGCCCGACAGGGTATGGCTACACCTTC. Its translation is CASSPTGYGYTF.

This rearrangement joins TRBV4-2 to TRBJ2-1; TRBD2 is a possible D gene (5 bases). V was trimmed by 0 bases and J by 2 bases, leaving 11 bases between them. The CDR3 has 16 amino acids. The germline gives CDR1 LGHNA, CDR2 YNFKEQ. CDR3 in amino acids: CASSQEASGPYNEQFF. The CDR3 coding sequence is TGTGCCAGCAGCCAAGAGGCAAGCGGACCCTACAATGAGCAGTTCTTC.

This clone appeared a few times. The DNA for the CDR3 is TGTGCCAGCAGTTCGACAGGGCAGGCCTATGGCTACACCTTC. It is translated as CASSSTGQAYGYTF. This chain links TRBV6-6 with TRBJ1-2; 7 bases are shared with TRBD1. The V and J ends lost 4 bases and 4 bases, in that order; junction bases with no gene match: 6. Germline V lookup: CDR1 MNHNY, CDR2 SVGAGI (reference sequence). The CDR3 covers 14 residues.

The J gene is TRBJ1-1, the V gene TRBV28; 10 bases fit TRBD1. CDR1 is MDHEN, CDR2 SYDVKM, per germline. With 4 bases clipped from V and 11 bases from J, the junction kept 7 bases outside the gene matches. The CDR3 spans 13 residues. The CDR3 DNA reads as TGTGCCAGCAGTTCGTTTTCGGGACAGGGGGCTTTCTTT. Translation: CASSSFSGQGAFF.

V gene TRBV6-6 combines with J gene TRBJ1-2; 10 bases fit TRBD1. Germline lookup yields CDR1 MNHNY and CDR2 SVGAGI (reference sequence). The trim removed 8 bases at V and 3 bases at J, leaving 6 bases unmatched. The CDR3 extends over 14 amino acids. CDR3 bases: TGTGCCAGCTCGGACAGGGGGATCGACTATGGCTACACCTTC. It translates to CASSDRGIDYGYTF.

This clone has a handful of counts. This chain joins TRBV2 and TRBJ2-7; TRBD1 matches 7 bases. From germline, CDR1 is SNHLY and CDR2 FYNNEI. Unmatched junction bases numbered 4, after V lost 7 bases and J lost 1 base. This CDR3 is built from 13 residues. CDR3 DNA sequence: TGTGCCAGCAATAGGGACAGATCCTACGAGCAGTACTTC. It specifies CASNRDRSYEQYF.

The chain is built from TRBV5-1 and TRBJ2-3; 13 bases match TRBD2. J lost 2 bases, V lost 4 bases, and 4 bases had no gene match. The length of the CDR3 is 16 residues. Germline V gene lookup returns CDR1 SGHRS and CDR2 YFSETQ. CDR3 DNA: TGCGCCAGCAGCCAAGGACTAGCGGGGGTCACAGATACGCAGTATTTT. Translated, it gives CASSQGLAGVTDTQYF. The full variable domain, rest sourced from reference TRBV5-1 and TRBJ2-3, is KAGVTQTPRYLIKTRGQQVTLSCSPISGHRSVSWYQQTPGQGLQFLFEYFSETQRNKGNFPGRFSGRQFSNSRSEMNVSTLELGDSALYLCASSQGLAGVTDTQYFGPGTRLTVL.

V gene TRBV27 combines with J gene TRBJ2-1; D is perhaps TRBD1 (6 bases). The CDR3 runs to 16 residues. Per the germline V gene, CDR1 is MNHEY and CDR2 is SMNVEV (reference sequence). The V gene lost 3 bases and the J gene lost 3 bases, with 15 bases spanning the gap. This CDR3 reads CASSFWGQGLYNEQFF. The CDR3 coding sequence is TGTGCCAGCAGTTTCTGGGGGCAGGGGCTCTACAATGAGCAGTTCTTC.

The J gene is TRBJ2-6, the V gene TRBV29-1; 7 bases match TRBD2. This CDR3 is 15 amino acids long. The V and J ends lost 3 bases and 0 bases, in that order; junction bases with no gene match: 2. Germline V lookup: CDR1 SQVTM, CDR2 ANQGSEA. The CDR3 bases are TGCAGCGTTGACTCGGGGGGCTCTGGGGCCAACGTCCTGACTTTC. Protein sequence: CSVDSGGSGANVLTF. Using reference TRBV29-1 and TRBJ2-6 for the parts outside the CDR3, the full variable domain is SAVISQKPSRDICQRGTSLTIQCQVDSQVTMMFWYRQQPGQSLTLIATANQGSEATYESGFVIDKFPISRPNLTFSTLTVSNMSPEDSSIYLCSVDSGGSGANVLTFGAGSRLTVL.